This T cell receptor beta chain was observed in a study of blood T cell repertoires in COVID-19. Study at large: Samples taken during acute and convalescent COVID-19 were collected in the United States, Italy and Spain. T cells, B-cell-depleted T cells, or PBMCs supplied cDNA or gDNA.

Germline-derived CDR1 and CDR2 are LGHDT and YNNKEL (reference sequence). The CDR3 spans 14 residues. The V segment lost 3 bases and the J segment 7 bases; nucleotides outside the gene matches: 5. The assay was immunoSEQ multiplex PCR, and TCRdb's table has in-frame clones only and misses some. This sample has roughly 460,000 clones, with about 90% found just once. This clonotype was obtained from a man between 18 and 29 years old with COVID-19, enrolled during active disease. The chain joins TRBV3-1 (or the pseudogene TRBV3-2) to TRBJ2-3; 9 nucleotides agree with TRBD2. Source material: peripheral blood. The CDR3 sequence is CASSHGGGANTQYF. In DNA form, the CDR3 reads TGTGCCAGCAGCCATGGCGGGGGGGCAAATACGCAGTATTTT.